Shown below are 13 T cell receptor beta chains from a single sample sequenced in a study of T-cell reconstitution after alpha-beta-depleted transplantation in children. Preparation of the TCRbeta library used unique molecular identifiers. TCRdb recomputed calls from the PCR reads with MiXCR, one row per CDR3 protein. The sample shows about 400,000 distinct CDR3 sequences, approximately 12% of them seen only once. The sample consisted of PBMCs, taken from the stem cell graft. These receptors were taken from a human donor who donated a stem cell graft to a child with Fanconi anemia.

The V call is TRBV4-2, the J call TRBJ2-7, with D hard to call. This CDR3 spans 12 amino acids. The V gene's germline CDR1 is LGHNA and CDR2 YNFKEQ. Trimming stripped 2 bases from V and 3 bases from J, with 5 bases between. CDR3 sequence reads: CASSQSGYEQYF. The CDR3 DNA reads TGTGCCAGCAGCCAATCGGGCTACGAGCAGTACTTC.

Only a few counts were recorded for this clonotype. This rearrangement joins TRBV30 to TRBJ2-7; 7 positions agree with TRBD1. V lost 6 bases and J lost 3; bases outside the gene matches: 11. In germline, CDR1 is GTSNPN, CDR2 SVGIG (reference sequence). The CDR3 consists of 14 residues. Here the CDR3 reads CACNLPGQFYEQYF. In DNA form, the CDR3 reads TGTGCCTGTAACCTCCCGGGACAGTTCTACGAGCAGTACTTC.

Comment on this clonotype: A much bigger clone sits one base away, suggesting this may be a read error. Lacking the conserved final phenylalanine or tryptophan, this CDR3 likely reflects a read error. The rearrangement links TRBV29-1 to TRBJ2-3; 11 nucleotides line up with TRBD2. J gave up 2 bases and V 5 bases, and 6 bases lay outside the gene matches. This CDR3 is built from 15 residues. CDR1 and CDR2 (germline): SQVTM, ANQGSEA. CDR3 coding DNA: TGCAGCGTTATAAAACTAGCGGGGGACACAGATACGCAGTATGTT. Translation: CSVIKLAGDTDTQYV.

This sequence joins TRBV6-2 or TRBV6-3 and TRBJ2-1, with TRBD2 identical over 7 bases. CDR1 is MNHEY and CDR2 is SVGEGT in the germline V gene. Unmatched junction bases numbered 1, after V lost 2 bases and J lost 3 bases. The CDR3 is 14 residues long. CDR3 DNA: TGTGCCAGCAGTTACGGGAGGGACTACAATGAGCAGTTCTTC. Translating gives CASSYGRDYNEQFF.

The rearrangement joins TRBV2 to TRBJ1-1; no definite D call. The CDR3 covers 12 residues. V lost 3 bases and J lost 5, with 7 bases in between. Germline V lookup: CDR1 SNHLY, CDR2 FYNNEI. The CDR3 reads CASSETRTEAFF. DNA for the CDR3: TGTGCCAGCAGTGAGACCCGTACTGAAGCTTTCTTT.

This clonotype was seen only a few times. V is TRBV20-1 and J is TRBJ2-7, with no clear D. This CDR3 is built from 11 residues. CDR1 is DFQATT, CDR2 SNEGSKA, per germline (reference sequence). The germline V and J ends were trimmed by 2 bases and 7 bases, with 9 bases remaining between them. The CDR3 region is CSARWVKEQYV. The CDR3 DNA is TGCAGTGCTAGATGGGTGAAGGAGCAGTACGTC.

This chain links TRBV7-8 with TRBJ1-4; a possible D gene is TRBD1 (5 bases). This CDR3 spans 13 amino acids. Germline V gives CDR1 SGHVS, CDR2 FQNEAQ. Trimming took off 8 bases at V and 3 bases at J, with 10 bases between the two ends. This chain's CDR3 is CASLRAPNEKLFF. CDR3 nucleotide sequence: TGTGCCAGCCTCAGGGCCCCTAATGAAAAACTGTTTTTT.

In this sample, this clonotype turned up a few times. CDR3 bases: TGCGCCAGCAGCTTGACAGCGAACTCCTACAATGAGCAGTTCTTC. The encoded protein is CASSLTANSYNEQFF. The chain carries TRBV5-1 and TRBJ2-1; D is undetermined. The germline gives CDR1 SGHRS, CDR2 YFSETQ. The V gene lost 1 base and the J gene lost 0 bases, with 8 bases spanning the gap. There are 15 residues in the CDR3.

This clonotype has a handful of counts. The gene calls are TRBV4-3 and TRBJ2-1, with 7 bases lining up with TRBD2. The CDR3 covers 16 residues. With V trimmed by 0 bases and J by 2 bases, 4 bases remained unmatched. Germline loops: CDR1 LGHNA, CDR2 YSLEER. As DNA, the CDR3 is TGCGCCAGCAGCCAAGATACGGGGGGAACCTACAATGAGCAGTTCTTC. Translated: CASSQDTGGTYNEQFF.

There are a few counts of this clonotype. At one end the junction does not follow the germline gene, possibly because of a read error. The chain links TRBV12-3 or TRBV12-4 to TRBJ1-1; 9 bases match TRBD1. The CDR3 runs 15 residues. For the CDR3, the DNA is TGTGCCAGCACTTTACAGGGGGCCTCGAACACTGAAGCTTTCTTT. As protein: CASTLQGASNTEAFF.

This clonotype showed up many times. The chain uses TRBV29-1 and TRBJ1-2, with D hard to call. The CDR3 consists of 14 residues. Germline V CDR1 and CDR2: SQVTM, ANQGSEA. Trimming took off 6 bases at V and 5 bases at J, with 19 bases between the two ends. The CDR3 DNA reads as TGCAGCGTCCCGCACGGGGAAGGATTGTATGGCTACACCTTC. It is translated as CSVPHGEGLYGYTF. The complete variable domain, with remaining parts taken from reference TRBV29-1 and TRBJ1-2, reads SAVISQKPSRDICQRGTSLTIQCQVDSQVTMMFWYRQQPGQSLTLIATANQGSEATYESGFVIDKFPISRPNLTFSTLTVSNMSPEDSSIYLCSVPHGEGLYGYTFGSGTRLTVV.

This clonotype has a handful of counts. The V and J genes are TRBV18 and TRBJ2-7, with no clear D. V was trimmed by 3 bases and J by 0 bases, leaving 6 bases between them. The length of the CDR3 is 13 residues. Germline V CDR1 and CDR2: KGHSH, LQKENI. The CDR3 loop reads CASSPTDSYEQYF. Written as DNA, the CDR3 is TGTGCCAGCTCACCTACTGACTCCTACGAGCAGTACTTC.

This clonotype was recorded many times. This chain links TRBV9 with TRBJ2-2; D may be TRBD1 (6 bases). V was shortened by 4 bases and J by 8 bases, with 9 bases between the two germline ends. CDR3 length: 12 residues. Germline CDR1 reads SGDLS; CDR2 reads YYNGEE. The DNA of the CDR3 is TGTGCCAGCAGCAAGGGGGTGGGGGAGCTGTTTTTT. This gives the protein CASSKGVGELFF.